The 25 T cell receptor beta chains listed next were all sequenced from one sample in a study of blood T cell repertoires in COVID-19. TCRdb's copy holds only in-frame clones and misses some; the assay was immunoSEQ multiplex PCR. The profile covers 300,000 to 350,000 clones, with roughly 90% appearing a single time and 6.5% to 8% taken by the ten largest. Sequencing input: peripheral blood. The receptor set was obtained from a woman in her 30s with COVID-19, enrolled during active disease.

This chain connects TRBV28 to TRBJ1-1; D not resolved. The germline V gene has CDR1 MDHEN and CDR2 SYDVKM. Trimming took off 6 bases at V and 5 bases at J, with 16 bases between the two ends. CDR3 length: 14 residues. This chain's CDR3 is CASSRVYSGTEAFF. The CDR3, as DNA: TGTGCCAGCAGCCGCGTTTATAGCGGGACTGAAGCTTTCTTT.

V is TRBV2 and J is TRBJ1-1, with D hard to call. The CDR3 is 14 amino acids. V shed 6 bases and J shed 1 base, with 12 bases lying between them. From germline, CDR1 is SNHLY and CDR2 FYNNEI. DNA of the CDR3: TGTGCCAGCAGGACCCGGGAGTCGAACACTGAAGCTTTCTTT. This codes for CASRTRESNTEAFF.

The V call is TRBV5-6, the J call TRBJ2-7; D is unresolved. This CDR3 contains 14 residues. V dropped 4 bases and J dropped 0 bases, with 11 bases sitting between them. Germline CDR1 SGHDT, CDR2 YYEEEE. CDR3 protein: CASSRLVSSYEQYF. CDR3 nucleotide sequence: TGTGCCAGCAGCCGACTCGTCAGCTCCTACGAGCAGTACTTC.

This chain joins TRBV19 and TRBJ2-5, with D tentatively TRBD2 (6 bases). Germline-derived CDR1 and CDR2 are LNHDA and SQIVND (reference sequence). There are 13 residues in the CDR3. The V and J ends lost 5 bases and 5 bases respectively, with 12 bases between them. CDR3 protein: CASSGRTKETQYF. CDR3 DNA sequence: TGTGCCAGTAGTGGGAGGACTAAGGAGACCCAGTACTTC.

J is TRBJ1-1 and V is TRBV18; D gene uncertain. V lost 6 bases, J lost 3 bases, and 11 bases lay in between. There are 13 residues in the CDR3. Germline loops: CDR1 KGHSH, CDR2 LQKENI. CDR3 coding DNA: TGTGCCAGCTCTTTCGGGCGGGACACTGAAGCTTTCTTT. Amino acids: CASSFGRDTEAFF.

The CDR3 reads CASSQSPGTYYGYTF. DNA of the CDR3: TGTGCCAGCAGCCAATCCCCCGGGACATACTATGGCTACACCTTC. The rearrangement joins TRBV4-2 to TRBJ1-2, with a tentative D call TRBD1 (6 bases). The CDR3 is 15 amino acids. The V gene lost 2 bases and the J gene lost 3 bases, with 13 bases spanning the gap. Germline lookup yields CDR1 LGHNA and CDR2 YNFKEQ.

V and J are TRBV19 and TRBJ2-2, with TRBD1 matching 11 bases. The trim removed 6 bases at V and 6 bases at J, leaving 3 bases unmatched. The length of the CDR3 is 14 residues. Germline V lookup: CDR1 LNHDA, CDR2 SQIVND (reference sequence). The CDR3 DNA reads as TGTGCCAGTAGGGGACAGGGGGAGCCCGGGGAGCTGTTTTTT. This sequence encodes CASRGQGEPGELFF.

A note on this clone: Other DNA variants within this sample encode the same CDR3. The V and J genes are TRBV19 and TRBJ1-1, with 11 positions matching TRBD1. V dropped 7 bases and J dropped 1; count of bases not matched to a gene: 5. The CDR3 consists of 15 residues. Looked up from germline, CDR1 is LNHDA and CDR2 is SQIVND (reference sequence). As DNA, the CDR3 is TGTGCCAGTAACGGACAGGGGGCTGGGAACACTGAAGCTTTCTTT. As protein: CASNGQGAGNTEAFF.

This clone was seen just once. The gene calls are TRBV13 and TRBJ2-7, with D possibly matching TRBD2 (6 bases). This CDR3 region has 14 residues. Trimming pared 4 bases from V and 7 bases from J, leaving 17 bases between. Per the germline V gene, CDR1 is PRHDT and CDR2 is FYEKMQ (reference sequence). The CDR3 DNA sequence: TGTGCCAGCAGCTCCCGGGACTCCTCCGGGGAGCAGTACTTC. It is translated as CASSSRDSSGEQYF.

The J gene is TRBJ2-1, the V gene TRBV7-9, with 8 bases lining up with TRBD2. The CDR3 contains 14 residues. The trim removed 5 bases at V and 8 bases at J, leaving 8 bases unmatched. Germline CDR1 SEHNR, CDR2 FQNEAQ (reference sequence). The CDR3 loop is CASSDPGLVYEQFF. CDR3 bases: TGTGCCAGCAGCGATCCGGGACTAGTCTATGAGCAGTTCTTC.

To note about this clone: Its ends do not fully match the called genes, so a read error is possible. The V call is TRBV5-1, the J call TRBJ2-7; the D is unclear. The length of the CDR3 is 13 residues. Germline CDR1 reads SGHRS; CDR2 reads YFSETQ. The CDR3 region has the DNA TGCGCCAGCAGCTTGCCAGGTTCCTTCGAGCAGTACTTC. Amino acid sequence: CASSLPGSFEQYF.

This clone was picked up a small number of times. The V and J genes are TRBV24-1 and TRBJ2-1; 7 nucleotides agree with TRBD1. The CDR3 totals 14 residues. The V segment lost 10 bases and the J segment 2 bases; nucleotides outside the gene matches: 7. Germline CDR1 and CDR2: KGHDR and SFDVKD. In DNA form, the CDR3 reads TGTGCCACTTTGAGACAGGGTCCCTACAATGAGCAGTTCTTC. Translated: CATLRQGPYNEQFF.

The chain uses TRBV6-2 or TRBV6-3 and TRBJ2-7, with a tentative D call TRBD1 (6 bases). Trimming left V 6 bases short and J 3 bases short, with 12 bases between. The CDR3 extends over 13 amino acids. Germline CDR1 reads MNHEY; CDR2 reads SVGEGT. The CDR3 loop reads CASSPGHLYEQYF. The CDR3 nucleotides read TGTGCCAGCAGCCCGGGACACCTCTACGAGCAGTACTTC.

This chain uses TRBV2 with TRBJ1-1; D is perhaps TRBD1 (6 bases). Trimming cost V 6 bases and J 4 bases, with 12 bases left between them. CDR1 SNHLY and CDR2 FYNNEI come from the germline V gene. The CDR3 loop spans 13 amino acids. The CDR3 loop is CASRPTGITEAFF. The CDR3, as DNA: TGTGCCAGCAGGCCCACAGGGATCACTGAAGCTTTCTTT.

The gene calls are TRBV6-5 and TRBJ1-5; perhaps TRBD1 as D (5 bases). V was clipped by 6 bases and J by 5 bases, with 14 bases between them. Germline CDR1 reads MNHEY; CDR2 reads SVGAGI. The CDR3 is made up of 14 amino acids. The DNA of the CDR3 is TGTGCCAGCAGCCACTGGGGGGGTGATCAGCCCCAGCATTTT. Protein sequence: CASSHWGGDQPQHF.

The V gene is TRBV2, the J gene TRBJ2-1; TRBD2 matches at 15 bases. Per the germline V gene, CDR1 is SNHLY and CDR2 is FYNNEI. V trimming: 11 bases; J trimming: 7 bases; junction bases outside the gene matches: 6. CDR3 size: 14 residues. The CDR3 loop reads CALGGTSGRNEQFF. For the CDR3, the DNA is TGTGCCCTGGGGGGGACTAGCGGGAGGAATGAGCAGTTCTTC.

This chain links TRBV9 with TRBJ1-3; unclear D gene. Germline V gene data show CDR1 as SGDLS and CDR2 as YYNGEE. CDR3 size: 15 residues. Deletions cut 0 bases from V and 0 bases from J, with 7 bases between. The CDR3 DNA is TGTGCCAGCAGCGTAGCGTCAGGCTCTGGAAACACCATATATTTT. Translation: CASSVASGSGNTIYF. Using reference TRBV9 and TRBJ1-3 for the parts outside the CDR3, the full variable domain is DSGVTQTPKHLITATGQRVTLRCSPRSGDLSVYWYQQSLDQGLQFLIQYYNGEERAKGNILERFSAQQFPDLHSELNLSSLELGDSALYFCASSVASGSGNTIYFGEGSWLTVV.

The V gene is TRBV5-1, the J gene TRBJ2-5; 10 positions agree with TRBD1. Unmatched junction bases numbered 5, after V lost 4 bases and J lost 5 bases. This CDR3 is 14 amino acids long. Per the germline V gene, CDR1 is SGHRS and CDR2 is YFSETQ. The CDR3 coding sequence is TGCGCCAGCAGCGTGGGACAGGGGAGGGAGACCCAGTACTTC. Translated: CASSVGQGRETQYF.

The chain employs TRBV10-2 and TRBJ1-5; TRBD1 agrees at 7 bases. Unmatched junction bases numbered 2, after V lost 6 bases and J lost 3 bases. This CDR3 comprises 13 residues. Germline CDR1 reads WSHSY; CDR2 reads SAAADI. In nucleotides, the CDR3 is TGCGCCAGCAGGGACAGGATCAATCAGCCCCAGCATTTT. It translates to CASRDRINQPQHF.

The chain employs TRBV4-1 and TRBJ1-5; D gene unclear. Looked up from germline, CDR1 is MGHRA and CDR2 is YSYEKL. The CDR3 sequence is 15 residues long. V was trimmed by 0 bases and J by 4 bases, leaving 10 bases between them. The chain's CDR3 is CASSQERLENQPQHF. The CDR3 coding sequence is TGCGCCAGCAGCCAAGAAAGACTGGAGAATCAGCCCCAGCATTTT.

The chain recombines TRBV27 with TRBJ2-7; 8 nucleotides align to TRBD1. CDR1 is MNHEY and CDR2 is SMNVEV in the germline V gene (reference sequence). V lost 5 bases to trimming and J lost 9 bases; unmatched junction nucleotides: 6. This CDR3 region has 12 residues. CDR3 in DNA: TGTGCCAGCAGTAACCAGGGGGCGCGGCAGTACTTC. The encoded protein is CASSNQGARQYF.

This clone was seen a handful of times. This chain joins TRBV19 and TRBJ1-5; D ambiguous. Germline loops: CDR1 LNHDA, CDR2 SQIVND (reference sequence). Trimming left V 6 bases short and J 4 bases short, with 7 bases between. The CDR3 runs 12 residues. CDR3 in DNA: TGTGCCAGTAGGAGGCATAATCAGCCCCAGCATTTT. It yields the protein CASRRHNQPQHF.

This sequence joins TRBV7-8 and TRBJ2-1, with a tentative D call TRBD2 (6 bases). This CDR3 spans 16 amino acids. Germline V lookup: CDR1 SGHVS, CDR2 FQNEAQ. V lost 8 bases, J lost 2 bases, and 19 bases lay in between. The DNA of the CDR3 is TGTGCCAGCTCGCCGGGACGGGACTCAACCTACAATGAGCAGTTCTTC. Translation gives CASSPGRDSTYNEQFF.

This clone is a singleton in its sample. CDR3 loop: CASSQDLRGRGYTF. The CDR3 nucleotides are TGCGCCAGCAGCCAAGATCTCAGGGGCAGGGGCTACACCTTC. This chain links TRBV4-3 with TRBJ1-2; a possible D gene is TRBD1 (6 bases). The CDR3 extends over 14 amino acids. The germline gives CDR1 LGHNA, CDR2 YSLEER. Trimming removed 0 bases from V and 8 bases from J, with 13 bases in between.

The rearrangement links TRBV19 to TRBJ2-7; TRBD2 agrees at 8 bases. Germline-derived CDR1 and CDR2 are LNHDA and SQIVND (reference sequence). The V and J ends lost 5 bases and 2 bases, in that order; junction bases with no gene match: 8. The CDR3 extends over 15 amino acids. CDR3 coding DNA: TGTGCCAGTAGTCCCGGTGGTAGCGGGACCTACGAGCAGTACTTC. It is translated as CASSPGGSGTYEQYF. The full variable domain, with the rest looked up from reference TRBV19 and TRBJ2-7, is DGGITQSPKYLFRKEGQNVTLSCEQNLNHDAMYWYRQDPGQGLRLIYYSQIVNDFQKGDIAEGYSVSREKKESFPLTVTSAQKNPTAFYLCASSPGGSGTYEQYFGPGTRLTVT.